This T cell receptor (beta chain) was sequenced for a study of shared clonotypes between healthy human individuals. Points on this clone: Antigen specificity is unknown.

The CDR3 length is 16 residues. Trimming took 0 bases from V and 1 from J, leaving 13 bases between them. The germline V gene encodes CDR1 SGHRS and CDR2 YFSETQ. CD45RO-negative cells were positively selected for CCR7, leaving out terminally differentiated effector memory CD45RA+ cells. The donors, all of them Caucasian adults, lived in Nashville, Tennessee. Study results and limitations: Tissue TCR repertoires likely differ from these blood-only repertoires. Around 5% was the fraction of naive CD4 clonotypes found shared across a handful of donors.

Approximately 210 ng DNA, 30,000 or so T cell genomes, went into each sorted-subset replicate PCR. The data were produced by immunoSEQ multiplex PCR, yet TCRdb's version contains in-frame clones alone and is incomplete. The sample yields 1.5 million to 2.5 million clones, approximately 95% seen once. Source material: naive CD8+ T cells sorted from blood. This chain joins TRBV5-1 and TRBJ1-1; possibly TRBD1 for D (5 bases). The receptor comes from a man aged 18 to 30 in good health. Here the CDR3 reads CASSLGRQSENTEAFF. As DNA, the CDR3 is TGCGCCAGCAGCTTGGGTCGACAGTCAGAGAACACTGAAGCTTTCTTT.